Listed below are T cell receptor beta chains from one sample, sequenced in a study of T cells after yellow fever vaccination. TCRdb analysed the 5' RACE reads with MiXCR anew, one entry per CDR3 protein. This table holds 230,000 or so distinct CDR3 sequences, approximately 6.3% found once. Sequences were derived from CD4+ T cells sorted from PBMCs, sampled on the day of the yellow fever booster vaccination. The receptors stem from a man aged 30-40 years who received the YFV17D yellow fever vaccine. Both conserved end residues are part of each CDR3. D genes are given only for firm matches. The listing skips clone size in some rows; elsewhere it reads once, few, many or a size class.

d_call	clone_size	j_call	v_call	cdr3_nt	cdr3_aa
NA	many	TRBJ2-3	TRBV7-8	TGTGCCAGCAGCTTAGGGCGCAGGGGCCACACAGATACGCAGTATTTT	CASSLGRRGHTDTQYF
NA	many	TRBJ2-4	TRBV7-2	TGTGCCAGCAGCTCGGCGAGCGCGGGGGCCAAAAACATTCAGTACTTC	CASSSASAGAKNIQYF
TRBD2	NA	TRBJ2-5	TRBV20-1	TGCAGTGCTTATCCGGCTAGCGGGCGGTTCCAAGAGACCCAGTACTTC	CSAYPASGRFQETQYF
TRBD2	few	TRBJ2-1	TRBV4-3	TGCGCCAGCAGCGGCGTGCGGGAGGGAACAGGTGAGCAGTTCTTC	CASSGVREGTGEQFF
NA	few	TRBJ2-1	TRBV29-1	TGCAGCGTTGATGGGCAGGGTTTCAATGAGCAGTTCTTC	CSVDGQGFNEQFF
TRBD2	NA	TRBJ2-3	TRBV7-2	TGTGCCAGCAGCTTAGATTGGCGGGAGGGCCCAGATACGCAGTATTTT	CASSLDWREGPDTQYF
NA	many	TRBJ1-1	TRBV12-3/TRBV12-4	TGTGCCAGCAGTTTAGTTACGGGTGAAGCTTTCTTT	CASSLVTGEAFF
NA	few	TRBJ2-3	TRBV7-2	TGTGCCAGCAGCCTACTCATGGGAGTTAGCACAGATACGCAGTATTTT	CASSLLMGVSTDTQYF
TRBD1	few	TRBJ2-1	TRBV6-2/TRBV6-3	TGTGCCAGCAGTTTTCCGGGACAGGGGGCTAGGAATGAGCAGTTCTTC	CASSFPGQGARNEQFF
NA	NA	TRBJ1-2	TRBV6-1	TGTGCCAGCAGCTTTCGCCCTTGGACATACGGCTACACCTTC	CASSFRPWTYGYTF
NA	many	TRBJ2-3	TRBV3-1	TGTGCCAGCAGCCTTAGTCCCGTTAGCACAGATACGCAGTATTTT	CASSLSPVSTDTQYF
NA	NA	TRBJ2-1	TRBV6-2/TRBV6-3	TGTGCCAGCAGACCAACTAGCAGCTCCTACAATGAGCAGTTCTTC	CASRPTSSSYNEQFF
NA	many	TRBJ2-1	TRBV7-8	TGTGCCAGCAGCTTAAGCATGTTTGATGAGCAGTTCTTC	CASSLSMFDEQFF
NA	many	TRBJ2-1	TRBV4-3	TGCGCCAGCAGCCGGAGTGGGGGGGGCGGAACCTACAATGAGCAGTTCTTC	CASSRSGGGGTYNEQFF
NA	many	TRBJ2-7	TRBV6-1	TGTGCCAGCATAGGCGGAGGTTCCTACGAGCAGTACTTC	CASIGGGSYEQYF
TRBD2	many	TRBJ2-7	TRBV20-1	TGCAGTGCTAGGCGGGAGGTCCTGTGGGAGCAGTACTTC	CSARREVLWEQYF
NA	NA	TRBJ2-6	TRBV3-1	TGTGCCTTCAGCGAAGTTGGCCTGTACGCTACTGGGGCCAACGTCCTGACTTTC	CAFSEVGLYATGANVLTF